Listed below are T cell receptor beta chains from one sample, sequenced in a study of shared clonotypes between healthy human individuals. Here immunoSEQ multiplex PCR was the method, and the copy in TCRdb shows in-frame clones only, minus some. This table holds over 2 million clones, around 96% found once. Input material: naive CD8+ T cells sorted from blood. Receptor source: a man between 18 and 35 years old in good health. The conserved cysteine and the conserved F or W are not part of the CDR3 here.

V,J,CDR3
TRBV10-3,TRBJ1-5,AISESGDSNQPQH
TRBV15,TRBJ2-7,ATSRAGSEGGWAYEQY
TRBV11-2,TRBJ2-7,ASSFYRGPSYEQY
TRBV4-2,TRBJ2-7,ASSQDPGERGYEQY
TRBV6-5,TRBJ1-1,ASSYAGSPEAF
TRBV19,TRBJ2-3,AAGQHLTDTQY
TRBV6-4,TRBJ2-7,ASSDSNDRPTYEQY
TRBV9,TRBJ1-1,ASSVGADYTEAF
TRBV4-1,TRBJ2-2,ASSPVAGGYTGELF
TRBV6-5,TRBJ2-2,ASSYSGGAGELF
TRBV5-4,TRBJ2-7,ASSWSGKGEQY
TRBV29-1,TRBJ2-1,SVEDRRRSSYNEQF
TRBV29-1,TRBJ1-2,SVDGGVYGYT
TRBV9,TRBJ2-7,ASSPYLSSYEQY
TRBV4-3,TRBJ2-2,ASSQDAGLGTGELF
TRBV30,TRBJ1-1,AWSETGNTEAF
TRBV27,TRBJ2-1,ASSLVPSGGYNEQF
TRBV4-1,TRBJ2-2,ASSDIRDKNTGELF
TRBV2,TRBJ2-3,ASSWTSGTDTQY
TRBV27,TRBJ1-2,ASTATGGAGGYT
TRBV7-9,TRBJ2-7,ASSHPRDGSYEQY
TRBV5-1,TRBJ2-5,ASSPEERQRRETQY
TRBV7-8,TRBJ2-3,ASSLLAGGITDTQY
TRBV7-9,TRBJ1-1,ASWGPWGQEAF
TRBV29-1,TRBJ1-1,SVTQGAEAF
TRBV19,TRBJ2-7,ASSLVHTASYEQY
TRBV6-5,TRBJ1-1,ASFVGGMNTEAF
TRBV5-6,TRBJ1-5,ASSSGQGGQPQH
TRBV5-1,TRBJ2-7,ASSLERGEQY
TRBV28,TRBJ1-5,ASSFPPEVYSNQPQH
TRBV4-3,TRBJ2-1,ASSQGSSVPGSATWAEQF